One sample yielded the 23 T cell receptor beta chains listed below, sequenced in a study of T cells in Graves' hyperthyroidism and ophthalmopathy. The CDR3 regions of TCR beta were amplified from RNA transcripts. RT-PCR in the first round (using the HTBI primer set) targeted the TCR CDR3. TCRdb independently ran MiXCR on the multiplex PCR reads; one entry per CDR3 protein. This sample has approximately 600,000 distinct CDR3 sequences, with 20% found just once. The material sequenced was blood. Receptor source: a man aged 25 to 40 with Graves' ophthalmopathy.

This chain joins TRBV28 and TRBJ1-2, with a possible D match to TRBD1 (6 bases). CDR1 and CDR2 (germline): MDHEN, SYDVKM. V was cut by 7 bases and J by 3 bases, with 15 bases left in between. The CDR3 is made up of 14 amino acids. CDR3 coding DNA: TGTGCCAGCACCGAATCTACAGGGTACTATGGCTACACCTTC. Translation gives CASTESTGYYGYTF.

This clonotype was picked up many times. The chain is built from TRBV12-3 or TRBV12-4 and TRBJ2-7; 9 positions agree with TRBD2. After removal of 5 bases from V and 5 bases from J, the junction contained 13 bases not matched to a gene. CDR3 length equals 16 residues. The CDR3 DNA reads as TGTGCCAGCAGTCCCCTTGGTGCGGGAGGGTTCCACGAGCAGTACTTC. The encoded protein is CASSPLGAGGFHEQYF.

This clonotype was observed a few times. V usage is TRBV30 and J usage is TRBJ2-5; D is ambiguous. CDR1 is GTSNPN, CDR2 SVGIG, per germline (reference sequence). This CDR3 is built from 11 residues. V was pared by 4 bases and J by 4 bases, with 7 bases between. The CDR3 DNA follows: TGTGCCTGGAACCCCGGAGAGACCCAGTACTTC. Translated: CAWNPGETQYF. The full variable domain, completed using reference TRBV30 and TRBJ2-5, is SQTIHQWPATLVQPVGSPLSLECTVEGTSNPNLYWYRQAAGRGLQLLFYSVGIGQISSEVPQNLSASRPQDRQFILSSKKLLLSDSGFYLCAWNPGETQYFGPGTRLLVL.

The chain is built from TRBV10-3 and TRBJ2-7; either TRBD1 or TRBD2 may fit D (5 bases each). The CDR3 spans 13 residues. CDR1 and CDR2 from the germline V gene are ENHRY and SYGVKD. Trimming cost V 4 bases and J 3 bases, with 10 bases left between them. The CDR3 region is CAISGGANYEQYF. The CDR3 DNA reads as TGTGCCATCAGTGGAGGGGCGAACTACGAGCAGTACTTC.

This clonotype was counted only a few times. The CDR3 loop reads CASSLTGFFYEQYF. As DNA, the CDR3 is TGTGCCAGCAGTTTAACAGGGTTTTTCTACGAGCAGTACTTC. The chain carries TRBV28 and TRBJ2-7; a weak D match, TRBD1 (6 bases). Trimming left V 2 bases short and J 3 bases short, with 11 bases between. The CDR3 is 14 residues long. CDR1 is MDHEN and CDR2 is SYDVKM in the germline V gene. The variable domain in full, with the rest retrieved from reference TRBV28 and TRBJ2-7, is DVKVTQSSRYLVKRTGEKVFLECVQDMDHENMFWYRQDPGLGLRLIYFSYDVKMKEKGDIPEGYSVSREKKERFSLILESASTNQTSMYLCASSLTGFFYEQYFGPGTRLTVT.

This chain uses TRBV28 with TRBJ1-2; D not resolved. V was clipped by 5 bases and J by 1 base, with 11 bases between them. CDR3 size: 14 residues. Germline CDR1 is MDHEN and CDR2 is SYDVKM. The CDR3 DNA is TGTGCCAGCAGTCCGTCCACATTTAACTATGGCTACACCTTC. Translating it yields CASSPSTFNYGYTF.

This rearrangement joins TRBV7-9 to TRBJ2-5; D may match TRBD1 or TRBD2 (5 bases each). The germline V gene encodes CDR1 SEHNR and CDR2 FQNEAQ (reference sequence). The CDR3 is 16 amino acids. The V end lost 1 base, the J end lost 1 base, and 13 bases lay between the germline ends. The CDR3 region is CASSLGGTGTQETQYF. CDR3 nucleotide sequence: TGTGCCAGCAGCTTAGGGGGGACCGGTACCCAAGAGACCCAGTACTTC.

The V gene is TRBV29-1, the J gene TRBJ2-7; possibly TRBD2 for D (5 bases). Germline V gives CDR1 SQVTM, CDR2 ANQGSEA. The V end was cut by 5 bases, the J end by 0 bases, with 11 bases between. This CDR3 is built from 13 residues. The CDR3 spells CSVRTPSSYEQYF. DNA of the CDR3: TGCAGCGTTCGGACTCCTAGCTCCTACGAGCAGTACTTC.

As regards this clonotype: This sequence may be a read error, since a much larger clone differs from it by one base. The V gene is TRBV30, the J gene TRBJ1-6; 12 positions agree with TRBD1. This CDR3 has 14 amino acids. Germline CDR1 GTSNPN, CDR2 SVGIG (reference sequence). With 4 bases clipped from V and 11 bases from J, the junction kept 6 bases outside the gene matches. This CDR3 reads CAWTGTGGRPPLHF. The CDR3 DNA is TGTGCCTGGACCGGGACAGGGGGCAGACCACCCCTCCACTTT.

This clonotype was seen ten or more times. V and J are TRBV6-2 or TRBV6-3 and TRBJ2-7; TRBD1 matches at 10 bases. The CDR3 is made up of 14 amino acids. With V trimmed by 5 bases and J by 2 bases, 3 bases remained unmatched. Germline CDR1 reads MNHEY; CDR2 reads SVGEGT. As DNA, the CDR3 is TGTGCCAGCAGTCGGACAGGGGGAACCTACGAGCAGTACTTC. Protein: CASSRTGGTYEQYF.

This chain joins TRBV25-1 and TRBJ2-5; tentatively, D is TRBD1 or TRBD2 (5 bases each). This CDR3 comprises 13 residues. Trimming took 0 bases from V and 9 from J, leaving 11 bases between them. Germline V lookup: CDR1 MGHDK, CDR2 SYGVNS. CDR3 in amino acids: CASSEYPGRAQYF. The DNA for the CDR3 is TGTGCCAGCAGTGAATACCCGGGACGAGCCCAGTACTTC.

This clonotype was recorded a few times. The chain couples TRBV4-3 to TRBJ2-7; D is undetermined. V lost 4 bases and J 6 bases, leaving 19 bases between the germline ends. The CDR3 has 15 amino acids. Germline CDR1 LGHNA, CDR2 YSLEER. This CDR3 reads CASSPYGGLGTEQYF. The CDR3 nucleotides are TGCGCCAGCAGCCCGTATGGTGGTCTGGGTACCGAGCAGTACTTC.

The chain employs TRBV6-1 and TRBJ2-7; 10 bases map to TRBD2. The CDR3 contains 16 residues. Germline CDR1 MNHNS, CDR2 SASEGT. The junction had 10 bases not matched to a gene; V was cut back by 5 bases and J by 3 bases. The CDR3 bases are TGTGCCAGCAGTAAACCCAAGCGGGAGGGTGGCTACGAGCAGTACTTC. Protein: CASSKPKREGGYEQYF.

V gene TRBV19 combines with J gene TRBJ1-5; D remains unclear. Between the trimmed V and J ends, which lost 7 bases and 5 bases, there was a span of 12 bases. Germline CDR1 is LNHDA and CDR2 is SQIVND (reference sequence). This CDR3 spans 13 amino acids. In DNA, the CDR3 is TGTGCCAGTAACGACTACGGGGATCAGCCCCAGCATTTT. It specifies CASNDYGDQPQHF.

The V call is TRBV3-1, the J call TRBJ2-6, with D maybe TRBD2 (5 bases). The CDR3 spans 17 residues. Per the germline V gene, CDR1 is LGHDT and CDR2 is YNNKEL (reference sequence). V gave up 4 bases and J gave up 0 bases, with 13 bases separating them. The CDR3 sequence is CASSPSGSFSGANVLTF. The CDR3, as DNA: TGTGCCAGCAGCCCAAGCGGTTCCTTCTCTGGGGCCAACGTCCTGACTTTC. The entire variable domain, with the rest obtained from reference TRBV3-1 and TRBJ2-6, is as follows: DTAVSQTPKYLVTQMGNDKSIKCEQNLGHDTMYWYKQDSKKFLKIMFSYNNKELIINETVPNRFSPKSPDKAHLNLHINSLELGDSAVYFCASSPSGSFSGANVLTFGAGSRLTVL.

CDR3 sequence: CASSLRTGLIWVNEQFF. CDR3 nucleotides: TGTGCCAGCAGTTTAAGGACAGGGTTGATTTGGGTGAATGAGCAGTTCTTC. The chain has TRBV28 and TRBJ2-1; 8 nucleotides agree with TRBD1. The V segment lost 2 bases and the J segment 7 bases; nucleotides outside the gene matches: 13. The CDR3 extends over 17 amino acids. From germline, CDR1 is MDHEN and CDR2 SYDVKM.

This clonotype was observed at least ten times. V and J are TRBV30 and TRBJ1-1; perhaps TRBD1 as D (5 bases). CDR1 and CDR2 (germline): GTSNPN, SVGIG (reference sequence). The V end was cut by 0 bases, the J end by 6 bases, with 11 bases between. The CDR3 has 13 amino acids. For the CDR3, the DNA is TGTGCCTGGAGTGTACTGATACAGGCTGAAGCTTTCTTT. The encoded protein is CAWSVLIQAEAFF.

This clonotype has only a few counts. Since no conserved phenylalanine or tryptophan closes the CDR3, a read error is the likely cause. V and J are TRBV12-3 or TRBV12-4 and TRBJ1-1; D not resolved. Deletions cut 1 base from V and 1 base from J, with 7 bases between. The CDR3 is 14 residues long. The CDR3 region is CASSLVGGNTEAFL. DNA of the CDR3: TGTGCCAGCAGTTTAGTTGGAGGGAACACTGAAGCTTTCCTT.

This clonotype was detected many times. The chain carries TRBV19 and TRBJ1-5; TRBD1 matches at 7 bases. The length of the CDR3 is 15 residues. Germline V gene data show CDR1 as LNHDA and CDR2 as SQIVND (reference sequence). V dropped 5 bases and J dropped 0; count of bases not matched to a gene: 4. CDR3 sequence (DNA): TGTGCCAGTAGTCGGGGACAGCATAGCAATCAGCCCCAGCATTTT. It yields the protein CASSRGQHSNQPQHF.

There are a few counts of this clonotype. The gene calls are TRBV5-5 and TRBJ2-5; 12 nucleotides match TRBD2. Germline assignment: CDR1 SGHKS and CDR2 YYEKEE (reference sequence). The CDR3 has 17 residues. J lost 1 base, V lost 3 bases, and 7 bases had no gene match. For the CDR3, the DNA is TGTGCCAGCAGCTCTCGGACTAGCGGGACTTTCCAAGAGACCCAGTACTTC. It is translated as CASSSRTSGTFQETQYF.

This clonotype was found many times. The V gene is TRBV30, the J gene TRBJ2-7; D is perhaps TRBD2 (6 bases). V gave up 1 base and J gave up 2 bases, with 12 bases separating them. Per the germline V gene, CDR1 is GTSNPN and CDR2 is SVGIG (reference sequence). CDR3 length equals 14 residues. DNA of the CDR3: TGTGCCTGGAGTGCAGGACTACCACCCTACGAGCAGTACTTC. It specifies CAWSAGLPPYEQYF.

V usage is TRBV27 and J usage is TRBJ1-1; D not certain. This CDR3 is built from 16 residues. CDR1 and CDR2 from the germline V gene are MNHEY and SMNVEV (reference sequence). V dropped 8 bases and J dropped 3 bases, with 22 bases sitting between them. The CDR3 nucleotides read TGTGCCAGCCGAAGGGTACCCCGGGGTTGGGACACTGAAGCTTTCTTT. Translation gives CASRRVPRGWDTEAFF.

The chain uses TRBV10-3 and TRBJ2-1; 7 bases are a match to TRBD1. The CDR3 runs 12 residues. V was pared by 10 bases and J by 5 bases, with 5 bases of the junction left unmatched. Germline V gene sequence: CDR1 ENHRY, CDR2 SYGVKD. This CDR3 reads CATRDSDNEQFF. CDR3 nucleotide sequence: TGTGCCACCCGGGACAGCGACAATGAGCAGTTCTTC.